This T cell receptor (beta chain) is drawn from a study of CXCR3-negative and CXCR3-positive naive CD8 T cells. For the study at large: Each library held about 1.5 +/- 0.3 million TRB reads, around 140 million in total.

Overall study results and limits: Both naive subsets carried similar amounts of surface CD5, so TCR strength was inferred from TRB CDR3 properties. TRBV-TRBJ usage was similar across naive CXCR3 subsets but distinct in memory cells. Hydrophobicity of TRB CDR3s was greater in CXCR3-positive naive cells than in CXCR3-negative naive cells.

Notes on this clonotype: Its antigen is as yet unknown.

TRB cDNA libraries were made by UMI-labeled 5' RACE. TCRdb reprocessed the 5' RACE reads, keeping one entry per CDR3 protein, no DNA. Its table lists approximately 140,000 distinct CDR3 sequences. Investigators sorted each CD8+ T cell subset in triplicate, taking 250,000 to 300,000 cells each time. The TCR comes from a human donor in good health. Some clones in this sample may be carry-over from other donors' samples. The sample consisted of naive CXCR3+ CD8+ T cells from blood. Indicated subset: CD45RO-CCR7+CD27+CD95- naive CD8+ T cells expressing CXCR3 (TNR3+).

The CDR3 sequence is CSATQGYEQYF. The chain recombines TRBV20-1 with TRBJ2-7; TCRdb's D gene call, TRBD1, goes unchecked for lack of DNA. In germline, CDR1 is DFQATT, CDR2 SNEGSKA (reference sequence). CDR3 length equals 11 residues.